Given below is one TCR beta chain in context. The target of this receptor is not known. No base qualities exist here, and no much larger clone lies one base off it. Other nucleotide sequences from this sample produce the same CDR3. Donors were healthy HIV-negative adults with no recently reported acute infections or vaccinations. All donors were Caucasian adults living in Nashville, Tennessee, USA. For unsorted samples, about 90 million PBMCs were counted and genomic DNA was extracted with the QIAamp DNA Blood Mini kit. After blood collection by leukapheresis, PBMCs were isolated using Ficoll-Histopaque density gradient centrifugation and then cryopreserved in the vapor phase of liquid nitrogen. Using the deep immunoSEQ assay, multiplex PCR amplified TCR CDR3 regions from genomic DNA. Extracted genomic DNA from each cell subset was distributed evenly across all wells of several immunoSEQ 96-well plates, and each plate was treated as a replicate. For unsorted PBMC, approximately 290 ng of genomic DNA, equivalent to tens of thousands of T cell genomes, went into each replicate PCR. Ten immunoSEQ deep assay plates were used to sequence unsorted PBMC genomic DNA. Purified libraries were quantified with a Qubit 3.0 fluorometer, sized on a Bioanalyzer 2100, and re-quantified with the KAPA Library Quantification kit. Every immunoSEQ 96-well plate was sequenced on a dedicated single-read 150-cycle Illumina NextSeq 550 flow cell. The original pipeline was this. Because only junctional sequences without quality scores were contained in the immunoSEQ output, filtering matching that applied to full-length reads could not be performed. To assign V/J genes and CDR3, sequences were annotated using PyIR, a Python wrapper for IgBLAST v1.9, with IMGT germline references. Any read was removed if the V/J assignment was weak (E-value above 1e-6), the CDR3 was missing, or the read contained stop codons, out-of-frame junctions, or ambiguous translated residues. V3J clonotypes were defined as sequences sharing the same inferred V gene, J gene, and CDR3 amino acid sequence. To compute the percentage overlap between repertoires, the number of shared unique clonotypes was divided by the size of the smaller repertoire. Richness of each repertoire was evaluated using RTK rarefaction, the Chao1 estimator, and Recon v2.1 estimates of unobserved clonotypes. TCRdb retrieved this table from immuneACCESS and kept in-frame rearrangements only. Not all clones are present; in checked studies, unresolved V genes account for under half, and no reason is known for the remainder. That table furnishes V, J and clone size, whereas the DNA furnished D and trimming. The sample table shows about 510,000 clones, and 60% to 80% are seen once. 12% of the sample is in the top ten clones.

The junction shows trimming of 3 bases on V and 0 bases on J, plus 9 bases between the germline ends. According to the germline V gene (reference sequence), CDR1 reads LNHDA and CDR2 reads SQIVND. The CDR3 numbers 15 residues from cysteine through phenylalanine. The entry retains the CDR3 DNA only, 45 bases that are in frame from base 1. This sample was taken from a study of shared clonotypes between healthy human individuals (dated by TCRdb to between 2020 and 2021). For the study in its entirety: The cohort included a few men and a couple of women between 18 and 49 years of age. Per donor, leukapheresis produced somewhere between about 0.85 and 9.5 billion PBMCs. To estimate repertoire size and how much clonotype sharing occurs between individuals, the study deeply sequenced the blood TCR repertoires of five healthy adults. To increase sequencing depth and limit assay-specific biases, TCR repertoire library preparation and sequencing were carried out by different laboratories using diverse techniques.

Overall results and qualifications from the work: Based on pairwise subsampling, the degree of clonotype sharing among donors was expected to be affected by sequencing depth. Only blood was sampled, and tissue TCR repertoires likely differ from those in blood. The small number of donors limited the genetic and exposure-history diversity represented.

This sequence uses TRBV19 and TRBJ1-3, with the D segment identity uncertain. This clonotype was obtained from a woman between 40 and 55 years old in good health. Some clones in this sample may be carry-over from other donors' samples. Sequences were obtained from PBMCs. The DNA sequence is TGTGCCAGTAGTATTGACCGGAGCTCTGGAAACACCATATATTTT. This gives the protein CASSIDRSSGNTIYF.